These 23 T cell receptor beta chains came from one sample sequenced in a study of human T cells and chemical hapten exposure (dated by TCRdb to the early 2020s). The sample's time point, from its label and the paper: pre-sensitization, week 0. The sample's treatment or condition label, in plain terms: therapeutic diphenylcyclopropenone sensitization with weekly scalp DPC. Library preparation employed RACE. Sequenced using a NextSeq 500. TCRdb took the public reads, trimmed them with fastp at Q25, ran MiXCR for clone calling and kept in-frame beta chains. Every CDR3 protein is listed once, alongside the most common genes and DNA of its rows. The sample table holds around 200,000 distinct CDR3 sequences, of which about 31% were seen once. Of the sample, nearly 3% falls within the top ten clones. The material sequenced was whole blood, taken in connection with sensitization to the hapten diphenylcyclopropenone (DPC). These receptors all stem from a woman under 40 with alopecia areata. Some clones in this sample may be carry-over from other donors' samples.

This clonotype was seen more than once but under ten times. The chain has TRBV28 and TRBJ2-3; 7 bases match TRBD2. The CDR3 length is 14 residues. Germline V gene lookup returns CDR1 MDHEN and CDR2 SYDVKM. J was trimmed by 4 bases and V by 6 bases; bases with no gene match: 7. CDR3 bases: TGTGCCAGCAGGGGGAGGGCCTGGGCAGATACGCAGTATTTT. It yields the protein CASRGRAWADTQYF.

This clonotype turned up a few times. This rearrangement joins TRBV28 to TRBJ1-1; 9 bases fit TRBD1. The CDR3 runs to 12 residues. CDR1 is MDHEN, CDR2 SYDVKM, per germline. The junction had 8 bases not matched to a gene; V was cut back by 6 bases and J by 12 bases. Here the CDR3 reads CASSQTGTGTFF. Written as DNA, the CDR3 is TGTGCCAGCAGCCAGACTGGGACAGGGACTTTCTTT.

This clonotype was detected a few times. The CDR3 nucleotides read TGTGCCACCAGCATATTATCTAGGGTCGAGCAGTTCTTC. Translation: CATSILSRVEQFF. J is TRBJ2-1 and V is TRBV15; unclear D gene. CDR3 size: 13 residues. V was trimmed by 4 bases and J by 10 bases, leaving 14 bases between them. Germline V gene lookup returns CDR1 LNHNV and CDR2 YYDKDF (reference sequence).

There are a few counts of this clonotype. The V gene is TRBV9, the J gene TRBJ2-6; no definite D call. The ends were cut back, 4 bases at V and 1 base at J, with 9 bases in the middle. Germline lookup yields CDR1 SGDLS and CDR2 YYNGEE. This CDR3 has 15 residues. The DNA for the CDR3 is TGTGCCAGCAGCCCCTGGGTATCTGGGGCCAACGTCCTGACTTTC. Translation: CASSPWVSGANVLTF.

This clonotype was counted only a few times. The V gene is TRBV20-1, the J gene TRBJ2-1, with 8 bases identical to TRBD2. The ends lost 2 bases at V and 4 bases at J; junction bases unmatched: 4. This CDR3 comprises 14 residues. CDR1 DFQATT and CDR2 SNEGSKA come from the germline V gene (reference sequence). The CDR3 bases are TGCAGTGCTAGAAGTCTAGCGGGTTACAATGAGCAGTTCTTC. Residues: CSARSLAGYNEQFF.

The chain employs TRBV9 and TRBJ1-2; D gene unclear. V lost 0 bases, J lost 3 bases, and 12 bases lay in between. CDR3 length: 15 amino acids. Germline CDR1 and CDR2: SGDLS and YYNGEE. In nucleotides, the CDR3 is TGTGCCAGCAGCGTAGGATCAGTGGGAGACTATGGCTACACCTTC. Encoded protein: CASSVGSVGDYGYTF.

Concerning this clonotype itself: A much larger clone is a single base away; this may be a read error. V is TRBV20-1 and J is TRBJ2-5; D uncertain. CDR1 is DFQATT and CDR2 is SNEGSKA in the germline V gene (reference sequence). There are 12 residues in the CDR3. CDR3 coding DNA: TGCTGTGCCTTCGTTTCGTCGGAGACCCAGTACTTC. Amino acid sequence: CCAFVSSETQYF.

The chain joins TRBV11-1 to TRBJ2-5, with 7 bases that match TRBD2. In germline, CDR1 is SGHAT, CDR2 FQDESV (reference sequence). There are 16 residues in the CDR3. The V gene end was trimmed by 5 bases and the J gene end by 6 bases; junction bases not matched to a gene: 15. The CDR3: CASSRQTGGMAKTQYF. CDR3 coding DNA: TGTGCCAGCAGCCGCCAGACGGGAGGAATGGCGAAGACCCAGTACTTC.

The chain links TRBV30 to TRBJ2-1, with 16 bases that match TRBD2. The CDR3 spans 17 residues. V shed 2 bases, J shed 7 bases, and the junction held 8 bases outside the gene matches. The germline CDR1 and CDR2 sequences are GTSNPN and SVGIG (reference sequence). This chain's CDR3 is CAWSFSGTSGRGNEQFF. Written as DNA, the CDR3 is TGTGCCTGGAGTTTTAGCGGGACTAGCGGGAGGGGGAATGAGCAGTTCTTC.

This chain joins TRBV2 and TRBJ2-1; 13 bases line up with TRBD2. Germline V lookup: CDR1 SNHLY, CDR2 FYNNEI. J was trimmed by 6 bases and V by 7 bases; bases with no gene match: 6. The CDR3 has 15 residues. CDR3 coding DNA: TGTGCCAGCACCCTGACTAGCGGGGGGTCCAATGAGCAGTTCTTC. This encodes CASTLTSGGSNEQFF.

This rearrangement joins TRBV11-1 to TRBJ2-2, with 7 bases that match TRBD2. Germline-derived CDR1 and CDR2 are SGHAT and FQDESV (reference sequence). The CDR3 is 16 amino acids. Unmatched junction bases numbered 10, after V lost 5 bases and J lost 4 bases. The CDR3 loop is CASSPVGGGRTGELFF. The CDR3 nucleotides are TGTGCCAGCAGCCCCGTCGGGGGAGGGCGCACCGGGGAGCTGTTTTTT.

The V gene is TRBV5-1, the J gene TRBJ2-3; 10 nucleotides line up with TRBD2. V was pared by 4 bases and J by 6 bases, with 5 bases of the junction left unmatched. The CDR3 runs 14 residues. Per the germline V gene, CDR1 is SGHRS and CDR2 is YFSETQ. CDR3 nucleotide sequence: TGCGCCAGCAGCGAAAGCGGGAGGGCTGATACGCAGTATTTT. Residues: CASSESGRADTQYF.

This clonotype was detected a few times. V usage is TRBV7-2 and J usage is TRBJ1-1; D is perhaps TRBD1 (6 bases). Trimming removed 3 bases from V and 1 base from J, with 12 bases in between. This CDR3 spans 15 amino acids. CDR1 is SGHTA and CDR2 is FQGNSA in the germline V gene. CDR3 sequence (DNA): TGTGCCAGCAGCTTTACCGGGACATCGAACACTGAAGCTTTCTTT. This encodes CASSFTGTSNTEAFF.

This clonotype was seen more than once but under ten times. The chain joins TRBV10-3 to TRBJ1-5; D gene unclear. Trimming removed 10 bases from V and 0 bases from J, with 13 bases in between. Germline CDR1 and CDR2: ENHRY and SYGVKD. CDR3 length equals 14 residues. CDR3 sequence: CATRVDISNQPQHF. The CDR3 bases are TGTGCCACTAGGGTCGACATTAGCAATCAGCCCCAGCATTTT.

The gene calls are TRBV9 and TRBJ2-5, with 9 bases aligning to TRBD2. Losses at the gene ends were 2 bases for V and 5 bases for J; bases not matched to a gene: 10. The CDR3 consists of 16 residues. The V gene's germline CDR1 is SGDLS and CDR2 YYNGEE. CDR3 in amino acids: CASSVGLARAGETQYF. CDR3 nucleotides: TGTGCCAGCAGCGTGGGACTAGCCCGAGCGGGGGAGACCCAGTACTTC.

This clonotype was counted a few times. The chain employs TRBV12-3 or TRBV12-4 and TRBJ2-2, with a tentative D call TRBD2 (5 bases). The CDR3 spans 18 residues. Trimming stripped 3 bases from V and 0 bases from J, with 17 bases between. CDR3 in amino acids: CASSLRLAQTSNTGELFF. DNA for the CDR3: TGTGCCAGCAGTTTGAGGCTAGCCCAGACCTCGAACACCGGGGAGCTGTTTTTT.

This clonotype was seen just once. V and J are TRBV15 and TRBJ1-3, with TRBD1 as a possible D gene (6 bases). V shed 1 base and J shed 2 bases, with 12 bases lying between them. The CDR3 covers 16 residues. Per germline, CDR1 LNHNV and CDR2 YYDKDF (reference sequence). Here the CDR3 reads CATSRGDTVAGNTIYF. The CDR3 coding sequence is TGTGCCACCAGCAGAGGGGACACAGTGGCTGGAAACACCATATATTTT.

This clonotype was seen a few times. The chain is built from TRBV9 and TRBJ2-5; D not resolved. The ends were cut back, 0 bases at V and 1 base at J, with 7 bases in the middle. This CDR3 spans 14 amino acids. Germline CDR1 reads SGDLS; CDR2 reads YYNGEE. As DNA, the CDR3 is TGTGCCAGCAGCGTAGCTCTTCTCCAAGAGACCCAGTACTTC. It is translated as CASSVALLQETQYF.

This chain uses TRBV2 with TRBJ2-7, with D possibly TRBD1 on 6 matching bases. V lost 8 bases and J lost 5, with 19 bases in between. The CDR3 extends over 14 amino acids. Germline CDR1 reads SNHLY; CDR2 reads FYNNEI. CDR3 DNA: TGTGCCAGCGGATGGCAGGGGTCTGGGCACGAGCAGTACTTC. It encodes CASGWQGSGHEQYF.

This clonotype was recorded a few times. The V call is TRBV29-1, the J call TRBJ2-5; D not resolved. Germline assignment: CDR1 SQVTM and CDR2 ANQGSEA. V was trimmed by 0 bases and J by 4 bases, leaving 6 bases between them. The length of the CDR3 is 12 residues. The CDR3 protein is CSVEDLGETQYF. The CDR3 DNA reads TGCAGCGTTGAAGATCTAGGAGAGACCCAGTACTTC.

The CDR3, as DNA: TGTGCCAGCAGCCCCGGGCTAGCCACCGGGGAGCTGTTTTTT. Protein sequence: CASSPGLATGELFF. The J gene is TRBJ2-2, the V gene TRBV2, with TRBD2 as a possible D gene (5 bases). CDR3 length equals 14 residues. The V gene's germline CDR1 is SNHLY and CDR2 FYNNEI. V lost 6 bases and J lost 4, with 12 bases in between.

The chain uses TRBV28 and TRBJ1-5, with a possible D match to TRBD1 (5 bases). Germline CDR1 MDHEN, CDR2 SYDVKM. V gave up 6 bases and J gave up 4 bases, with 19 bases separating them. The CDR3 has 16 amino acids. CDR3 sequence reads: CASSPIGGSWNQPQHF. CDR3 DNA: TGTGCCAGCAGCCCCATCGGGGGGAGCTGGAATCAGCCCCAGCATTTT.

The rearrangement links TRBV3-1 to TRBJ2-3, with D tentatively TRBD2 (6 bases). The germline gives CDR1 LGHDT, CDR2 YNNKEL (reference sequence). Deletions cut 1 base from V and 2 bases from J, with 13 bases between. The CDR3 has 16 residues. The CDR3 DNA reads TGTGCCAGCAGCCAAGTGGAGGGCAAGAACACAGATACGCAGTATTTT. Its protein is CASSQVEGKNTDTQYF.